This T cell receptor beta chain emerged from a study of blood T cell repertoires in COVID-19. Study details: Acute-phase and convalescent COVID-19 samples originated in the United States, Italy and Spain. Sample material is recorded as cDNA or gDNA derived from T cells, B-cell-depleted T cells, or PBMCs.

The germline V gene has CDR1 KGHDR and CDR2 SFDVKD. The CDR3 is 18 amino acids. V trimming: 4 bases; J trimming: 0 bases; junction bases outside the gene matches: 9. Methods used by the authors: Quantification of nucleated cells was approximated via reference gene primer amplification. Method: immunoSEQ multiplex PCR; TCRdb's copy keeps in-frame clones and lacks some. The DNA gave D and trimming, while V, J and clone size come from that table. This sample has tens of thousands of clones, with 85% to 95% found just once. This rearrangement joins TRBV24-1 to TRBJ2-5, with 11 positions matching TRBD2. Sequencing used peripheral blood. This receptor was obtained from a man aged 60-69 years with acute or convalescent COVID-19. The CDR3 protein is CATSDPGTSGLYQETQYF. The CDR3 coding sequence is TGTGCCACCAGTGACCCCGGGACTAGCGGATTGTACCAAGAGACCCAGTACTTC.